This T cell receptor beta chain stems from a study of T cell clones after liver transplantation (dated by TCRdb to between 2019 and 2020). About the study as a whole: The samples were obtained from ITN030ST, a randomized trial that attempted immunosuppression withdrawal within 2 years after liver transplantation. Donor-reactive T cell clones were identified using TCRbeta sequencing after a pre-transplant mixed lymphocyte reaction and were then followed in post-transplant blood. As an antigen-independent comparator for donor-reactive sequences, third party-reactive TCRbeta sequences were also identified from pre-transplant MLRs. Three of the eight recipients were HCV-positive; the others were transplanted for non-autoimmune, non-viral indications. The subjects received no induction therapy and were kept on standard immunosuppression until randomization at 12-24 months post-transplant. To count as tolerant, a recipient had to stay completely off immunosuppression for at least one year without liver enzymes climbing beyond twice the upper limit of normal. Blood samples were collected pre-transplant, pre-randomization before withdrawal, and post-randomization after either complete withdrawal or failed withdrawal. The study cohort included 8 liver transplant recipients, of whom 3 were classified as tolerant and 5 as non-tolerant. Paper-wide results and their limitations: Low numbers of available donor cells limited the measurable donor-reactive repertoire in a couple of subjects. A significant post-transplant decrease in circulating donor-reactive CD4 TCRbeta sequences was observed in 5 of 8 subjects, irrespective of tolerance or HCV status. Because no allograft tissue specimens were available, donor-reactive T cells may have migrated into the graft instead of being deleted. The conclusions were preliminary, being limited by small, heterogeneous patient numbers and by non-standardized post-transplant time points. After accounting for repertoire turnover, donor-reactive detection was significantly reduced in 7 of 8 subjects for CD4 and 8 of 8 for CD8. Donor-reactive sequences decreased more than third party-reactive sequences, which suggests partial antigen-specific deletion that was not related to withdrawal success.

Trimming removed 6 bases from V and 7 bases from J, leaving 10 bases between the germline ends. The germline V gene gives CDR1 as MDHEN and CDR2 as SYDVKM. Inclusive of the bounding cysteine and phenylalanine, the CDR3 is 12 residues long. Left in the record is the CDR3 DNA by itself, 36 bases read in frame from the first base. High-throughput TCRbeta CDR3 sequencing of frozen genomic DNA was performed by immunoSEQ, including PCR amplification, mapping, bias correction and internal controls. Processing in the source paper ran as follows. Only productive rearrangements were retained, with each unique TCRbeta sequence defined by its CDR3 nucleotide sequence together with its V and J gene. A sequence counted as donor-reactive only if the sequence showed at least 5-fold expansion in CFSE-low cells compared with unstimulated pre-transplant cells and had a frequency of at least 0.01%. Minimum frequency thresholds were set for each subject on the basis of the unstimulated sample with the lowest template count, so that a detection power of at least 90% was ensured. Jensen-Shannon divergence between the top 1000 TCRbeta sequences post- versus pre-transplant served as the measure of repertoire turnover. Changes in detection of donor-reactive sequences were assessed with two-sided Fisher's exact tests. TCRdb mirrors the immuneACCESS table, restricted to in-frame sequences. Some clones are absent from its copies; in checked studies, under half trace to an unresolved V gene, and the reason for the others is unknown. V and J calls and clone size are as listed in that table; D and trimming were resolved from the DNA. The sample has around 120,000 clones on record, about nine tenths of them singletons. The top ten clones comprise 0.65% to 0.85% of the sample.

Unstimulated PBMCs, after thawing, were stained for CD3, CD4 and CD8 and then FACS-sorted into CD3+CD4+ and CD3+CD8+ populations. All 8 studied subjects were randomized to withdrawal of immunosuppression. The Qiagen DNeasy Blood and Tissue Kit was used for isolation of genomic DNA. The sample holds one count of this clone. Its recognized antigen is unknown. Base qualities are not recorded, but no much larger clone differs from it by a single base. Other nucleotide sequences from this sample produce the same CDR3. The chain uses TRBV28 and TRBJ1-5; the D gene is perhaps TRBD1, on 6 matching bases. This TCR derives from a human patient who received a liver transplant. After a transplant, some T cells may be the graft donor's own cells. The sample consisted of CD4+ T cells from blood, taken 12 months after liver transplant. CDR3 loop: CASSSGGQPQHF. The nucleotide sequence reads as follows: TGTGCCAGCAGCTCGGGGGGCCAGCCCCAGCATTTT.